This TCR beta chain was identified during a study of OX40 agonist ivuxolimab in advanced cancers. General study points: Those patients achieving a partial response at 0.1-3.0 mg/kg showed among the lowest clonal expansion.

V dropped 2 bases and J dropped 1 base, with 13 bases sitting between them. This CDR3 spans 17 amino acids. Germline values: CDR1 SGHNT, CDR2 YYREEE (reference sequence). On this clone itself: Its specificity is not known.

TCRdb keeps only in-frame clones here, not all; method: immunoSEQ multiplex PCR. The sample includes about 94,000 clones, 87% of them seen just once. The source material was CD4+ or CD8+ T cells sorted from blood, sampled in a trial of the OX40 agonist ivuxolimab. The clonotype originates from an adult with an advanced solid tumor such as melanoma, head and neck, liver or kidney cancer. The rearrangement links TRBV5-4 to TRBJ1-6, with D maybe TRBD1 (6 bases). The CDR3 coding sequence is TGTGCCAGCAGCTTACCCGGAAGGGGGTCCTATAATTCACCCCTCCACTTT. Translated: CASSLPGRGSYNSPLHF.